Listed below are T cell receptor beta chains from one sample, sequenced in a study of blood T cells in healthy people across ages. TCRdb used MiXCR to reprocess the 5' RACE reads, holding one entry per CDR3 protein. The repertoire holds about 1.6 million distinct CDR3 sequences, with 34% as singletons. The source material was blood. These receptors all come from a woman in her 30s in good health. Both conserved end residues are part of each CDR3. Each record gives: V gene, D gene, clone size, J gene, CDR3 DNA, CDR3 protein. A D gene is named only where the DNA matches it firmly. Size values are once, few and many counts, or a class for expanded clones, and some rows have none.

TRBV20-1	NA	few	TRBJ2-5	TGCAGTGCCGAAACGTCCATCATGGGAGAGACCCAGTACTTC	CSAETSIMGETQYF
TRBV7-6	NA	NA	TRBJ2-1	TGTGCCAGCAGCTTAGGAGGGGGATTGAGTCCTGAGCAGTTCTTC	CASSLGGGLSPEQFF
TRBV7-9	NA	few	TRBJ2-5	TGTGCCAGCAGCTACGGGGACGGCCTCGCTGGAGGGTCCCAGTACTTC	CASSYGDGLAGGSQYF
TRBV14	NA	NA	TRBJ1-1	TGTGCCAGCAGCCAAGACTGGTCTAAAACTGAAGCTTTCTTT	CASSQDWSKTEAFF
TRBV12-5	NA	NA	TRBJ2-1	TGTGCTAGTGGTCATCCGCAGGGTAATGAGCAGTTCTTC	CASGHPQGNEQFF
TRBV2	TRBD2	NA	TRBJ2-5	TGTGCCAGCAGCGGACTAGCGGGAGAGGGAGAGACCCAGTACTTC	CASSGLAGEGETQYF
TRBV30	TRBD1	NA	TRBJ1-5	TGTGCCTGGAATCCGGGACAGAGCAATCAGCCCCAGCATTTT	CAWNPGQSNQPQHF
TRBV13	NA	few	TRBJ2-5	TGTGCCAGCAGCTTAGATACGGTTGGCATCCCGTACTTC	CASSLDTVGIPYF
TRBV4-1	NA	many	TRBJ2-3	TGCGCCAGCAGCCAAGCGGTACAGGGAGTAGATACGCAGTATTTT	CASSQAVQGVDTQYF
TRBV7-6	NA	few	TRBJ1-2	TGTGCCAGCAGCTTAGGTCCGACAGAAGCTTATGGCTACACCTTC	CASSLGPTEAYGYTF
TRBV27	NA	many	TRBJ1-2	TGTGCCAGCAGCCCGGGCACAGGTCTGGGCTATGGCTACACCTTC	CASSPGTGLGYGYTF
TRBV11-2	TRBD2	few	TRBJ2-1	TGTGCCAGCAGCTTAGTAGGGACTAGCACTGAGCAGTTCTTC	CASSLVGTSTEQFF
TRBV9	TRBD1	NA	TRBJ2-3	TGTGCCAGCAGCGGGCGGACAGGGAGAACAGATACGCAGTATTTT	CASSGRTGRTDTQYF
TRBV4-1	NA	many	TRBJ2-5	TGCGCCAGCAGCCAAGGCAGGGAGCGTGAGACCCAGTACTTC	CASSQGRERETQYF
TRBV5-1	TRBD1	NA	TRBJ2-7	TGCGCCAGCAGCCCCACCTGGGACAGGGGCGACGAGCAGTACTTC	CASSPTWDRGDEQYF
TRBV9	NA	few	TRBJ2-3	TGTGCCAGCAGCCCGAGGGGAGGACAGACAGATACGCAGTATTTT	CASSPRGGQTDTQYF
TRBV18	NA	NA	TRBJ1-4	TGTGCCAGCTCACCACGGCGAGGTGAAAAACTGTTTTTT	CASSPRRGEKLFF
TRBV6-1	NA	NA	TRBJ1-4	TGTGCCAGCAGCGCTGGACTGGAAAGTGAAAAACTGTTTTTT	CASSAGLESEKLFF
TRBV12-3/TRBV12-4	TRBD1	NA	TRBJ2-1	TGTGCCAGCGGGAGAACAGGGGCCGGGGATGAGCAGTTCTTC	CASGRTGAGDEQFF
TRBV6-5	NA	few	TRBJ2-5	TGTGCCAGCAGTTACTCGAAATCGTCAAGGGGGTGGGGGGAGACCCAGTACTTC	CASSYSKSSRGWGETQYF
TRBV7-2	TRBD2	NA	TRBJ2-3	TGTGCCAGCAGCTTAGTCTCTTACCGACTAGCGGGGGGGGGAGGTACGCAGTATTTT	CASSLVSYRLAGGGGTQYF
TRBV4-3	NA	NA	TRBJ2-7	TGCGCCAGCAGCCCGGAGTTTGAGGGATACTACGAGCAGTACTTC	CASSPEFEGYYEQYF
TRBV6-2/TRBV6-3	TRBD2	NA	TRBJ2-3	TGTGCCAGCAGTTCTAGGACTAGCGGGAGGGATACGCAGTATTTT	CASSSRTSGRDTQYF